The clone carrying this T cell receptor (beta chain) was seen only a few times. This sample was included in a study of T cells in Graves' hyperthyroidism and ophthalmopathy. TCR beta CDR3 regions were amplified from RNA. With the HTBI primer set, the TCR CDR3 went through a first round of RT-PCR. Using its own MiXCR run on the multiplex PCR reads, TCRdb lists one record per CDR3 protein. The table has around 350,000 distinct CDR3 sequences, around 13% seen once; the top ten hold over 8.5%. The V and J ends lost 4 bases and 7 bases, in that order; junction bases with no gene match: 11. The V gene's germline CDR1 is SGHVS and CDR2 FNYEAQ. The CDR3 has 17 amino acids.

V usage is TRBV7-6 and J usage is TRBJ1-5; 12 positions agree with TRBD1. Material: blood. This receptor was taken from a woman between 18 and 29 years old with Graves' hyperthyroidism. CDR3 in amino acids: CASSSYRDRGLLQPQHF. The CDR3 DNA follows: TGTGCCAGCAGCTCATACCGGGACAGGGGGCTGTTGCAGCCCCAGCATTTT.